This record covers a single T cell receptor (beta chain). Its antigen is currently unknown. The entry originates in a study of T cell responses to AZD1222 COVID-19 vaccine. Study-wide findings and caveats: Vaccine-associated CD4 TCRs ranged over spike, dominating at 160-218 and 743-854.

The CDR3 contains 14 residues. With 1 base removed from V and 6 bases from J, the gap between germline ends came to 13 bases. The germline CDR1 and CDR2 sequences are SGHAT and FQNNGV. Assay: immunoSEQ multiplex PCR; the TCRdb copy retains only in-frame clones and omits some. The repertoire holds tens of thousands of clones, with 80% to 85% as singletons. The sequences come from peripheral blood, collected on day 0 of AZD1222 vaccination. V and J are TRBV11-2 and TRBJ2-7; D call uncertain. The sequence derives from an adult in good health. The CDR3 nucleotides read TGTGCCAGCAGCTTAGCCGACCTTGTGGGCGAGCAGTACTTC. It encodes CASSLADLVGEQYF.